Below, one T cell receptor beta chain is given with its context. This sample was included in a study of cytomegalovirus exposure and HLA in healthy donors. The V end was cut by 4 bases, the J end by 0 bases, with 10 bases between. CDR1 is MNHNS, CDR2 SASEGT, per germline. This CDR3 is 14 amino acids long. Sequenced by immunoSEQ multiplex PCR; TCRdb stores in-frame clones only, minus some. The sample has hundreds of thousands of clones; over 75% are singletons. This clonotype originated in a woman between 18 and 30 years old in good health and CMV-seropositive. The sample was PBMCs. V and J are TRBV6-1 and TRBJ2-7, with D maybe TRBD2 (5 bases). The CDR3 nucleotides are TGTGCCAGCAGTGTCCACGGGGACTCCTACGAGCAGTACTTC. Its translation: CASSVHGDSYEQYF.